These T cell receptor beta chains were read from a single sample in a study of blood T cell repertoires in COVID-19. TCRdb's table, derived via immunoSEQ multiplex PCR, lists solely in-frame clones and lacks some. The sample includes nearly 70,000 clones, roughly nine tenths of them seen just once. Specimen: peripheral blood. All receptors come from a middle-aged man with COVID-19, enrolled during active disease. Both conserved end residues are part of each CDR3. A D gene is named only where the DNA matches it firmly. Part of the rows lack a size; the others show once, few, many or a class for expanded clones.

clone size: -; J gene: TRBJ1-2; V gene: TRBV2; D gene: TRBD1; CDR3 protein: CASSVLRQGSSYGYTF; CDR3 DNA: TGTGCCAGCAGTGTCCTTAGACAGGGTTCCAGCTATGGCTACACCTTC
clone size: -; J gene: TRBJ1-2; V gene: TRBV7-2; D gene: TRBD1; CDR3 protein: CASSVTGGAGYGYTF; CDR3 DNA: TGTGCCAGCAGCGTAACAGGGGGCGCCGGCTATGGCTACACCTTC
clone size: -; J gene: TRBJ2-7; V gene: TRBV5-1; D gene: -; CDR3 protein: CASSSRDPSYEQYF; CDR3 DNA: TGCGCCAGCAGCTCCCGGGATCCCTCCTACGAGCAGTACTTC
clone size: -; J gene: TRBJ2-5; V gene: TRBV11-3; D gene: TRBD2; CDR3 protein: CASSSTGTSGTETQYF; CDR3 DNA: TGTGCCAGCAGCTCCACCGGGACTAGCGGGACAGAGACCCAGTACTTC
clone size: -; J gene: TRBJ2-5; V gene: TRBV10-2; D gene: TRBD1; CDR3 protein: CATQNRGRLGQETQYF; CDR3 DNA: TGCGCCACACAAAACAGGGGGCGTTTGGGACAAGAGACCCAGTACTTC
clone size: -; J gene: TRBJ1-1; V gene: TRBV6-5; D gene: TRBD1; CDR3 protein: CAIPDRGSTEAFF; CDR3 DNA: TGTGCCATCCCCGACAGGGGAAGCACTGAAGCTTTCTTT
clone size: -; J gene: TRBJ2-7; V gene: TRBV10-1; D gene: -; CDR3 protein: CASSAALGYEQYF; CDR3 DNA: TGCGCCAGCAGTGCCGCCCTCGGGTACGAGCAGTACTTC
clone size: -; J gene: TRBJ2-5; V gene: TRBV19; D gene: TRBD1; CDR3 protein: CASSSRTGGKETQYF; CDR3 DNA: TGTGCCAGTAGTAGTAGGACAGGGGGGAAAGAGACCCAGTACTTC
clone size: -; J gene: TRBJ2-5; V gene: TRBV2; D gene: -; CDR3 protein: CASVEGGGTETQYF; CDR3 DNA: TGTGCCAGCGTAGAAGGAGGCGGGACGGAGACCCAGTACTTC
clone size: -; J gene: TRBJ2-7; V gene: TRBV19; D gene: -; CDR3 protein: CASSPGSSYEQYF; CDR3 DNA: TGTGCCAGTAGTCCTGGGAGTTCCTACGAGCAGTACTTC
clone size: -; J gene: TRBJ1-5; V gene: TRBV19; D gene: -; CDR3 protein: CASSIDVQPQHF; CDR3 DNA: TGTGCCAGTAGTATAGACGTTCAGCCCCAGCATTTT
clone size: -; J gene: TRBJ2-3; V gene: TRBV7-9; D gene: -; CDR3 protein: CASSPSTDTQYF; CDR3 DNA: TGTGCCAGCAGCCCAAGCACAGATACGCAGTATTTT
clone size: -; J gene: TRBJ2-1; V gene: TRBV11-3; D gene: -; CDR3 protein: CASSLVRNEQFF; CDR3 DNA: TGTGCCAGCAGCTTAGTGAGGAATGAGCAGTTCTTC
clone size: -; J gene: TRBJ2-5; V gene: TRBV5-1; D gene: -; CDR3 protein: CASSSASQGGQGETQYF; CDR3 DNA: TGCGCCAGCAGCTCCGCGTCCCAGGGGGGACAAGGAGAGACCCAGTACTTC
clone size: -; J gene: TRBJ2-2; V gene: TRBV9; D gene: TRBD1; CDR3 protein: CASSVQGANTGELFF; CDR3 DNA: TGTGCCAGCAGCGTACAGGGGGCGAACACCGGGGAGCTGTTTTTT
clone size: -; J gene: TRBJ2-7; V gene: TRBV2; D gene: TRBD1; CDR3 protein: CASKRLQGPYEQYF; CDR3 DNA: TGTGCCAGCAAAAGGTTACAGGGGCCCTACGAGCAGTACTTC
clone size: -; J gene: TRBJ1-1; V gene: TRBV6-1; D gene: -; CDR3 protein: CASSEGGTEAFF; CDR3 DNA: TGTGCCAGCAGTGAGGGAGGGACTGAAGCTTTCTTT
clone size: -; J gene: TRBJ1-4; V gene: TRBV5-4; D gene: -; CDR3 protein: CASSLGVGEKLFF; CDR3 DNA: TGTGCCAGCAGCTTAGGGGTGGGTGAAAAACTGTTTTTT
clone size: -; J gene: TRBJ2-7; V gene: TRBV5-1; D gene: -; CDR3 protein: CASSRDLSYEQYF; CDR3 DNA: TGCGCCAGCAGTCGGGACTTATCCTACGAGCAGTACTTC
clone size: -; J gene: TRBJ2-3; V gene: TRBV3-1/TRBV3-2; D gene: TRBD2; CDR3 protein: CASSQGPQRGYTDTQYF; CDR3 DNA: TGTGCCAGCAGCCAAGGCCCCCAGCGGGGATACACAGATACGCAGTATTTT
clone size: -; J gene: TRBJ1-6; V gene: TRBV30; D gene: -; CDR3 protein: CAWSVGDSSTLHF; CDR3 DNA: TGTGCCTGGAGTGTAGGAGACAGTAGTACCCTCCACTTT
clone size: -; J gene: TRBJ1-1; V gene: TRBV18; D gene: -; CDR3 protein: CASSPTLTAMNTEAFF; CDR3 DNA: TGTGCCAGCTCACCAACCTTGACAGCCATGAACACTGAAGCTTTCTTT
clone size: -; J gene: TRBJ1-5; V gene: TRBV27; D gene: -; CDR3 protein: CASSPFSGFGQPQHF; CDR3 DNA: TGTGCCAGCAGTCCTTTCTCAGGGTTCGGTCAGCCCCAGCATTTT
clone size: -; J gene: TRBJ2-5; V gene: TRBV7-9; D gene: -; CDR3 protein: CASSLGLLKETQYF; CDR3 DNA: TGTGCCAGCAGCTTAGGACTCCTCAAAGAGACCCAGTACTTC
clone size: -; J gene: TRBJ2-2; V gene: TRBV10-3; D gene: -; CDR3 protein: CAISGLSDTGELFF; CDR3 DNA: TGTGCCATCAGTGGACTGTCGGACACCGGGGAGCTGTTTTTT
clone size: -; J gene: TRBJ2-7; V gene: TRBV7-2; D gene: TRBD2; CDR3 protein: CASSPRTSGGATYEQYF; CDR3 DNA: TGTGCCAGCAGCCCAAGGACTAGCGGGGGGGCCACCTACGAGCAGTACTTC
clone size: -; J gene: TRBJ1-4; V gene: TRBV16; D gene: TRBD1; CDR3 protein: CASSWDREVNEKLFF; CDR3 DNA: TGTGCCAGCAGCTGGGACAGGGAAGTTAATGAAAAACTGTTTTTT
clone size: -; J gene: TRBJ2-3; V gene: TRBV28; D gene: -; CDR3 protein: CASSSNTDTQYF; CDR3 DNA: TGTGCCAGCAGTTCCAACACAGATACGCAGTATTTT
clone size: -; J gene: TRBJ2-5; V gene: TRBV7-2; D gene: -; CDR3 protein: CASSLKRGQTAETQYF; CDR3 DNA: TGTGCCAGCAGCCTCAAGCGTGGCCAGACGGCTGAGACCCAGTACTTC
clone size: -; J gene: TRBJ1-1; V gene: TRBV29-1; D gene: TRBD1; CDR3 protein: CSVGTGGTEAFF; CDR3 DNA: TGCAGCGTGGGAACAGGGGGCACTGAAGCTTTCTTT
clone size: -; J gene: TRBJ2-7; V gene: TRBV9; D gene: TRBD1; CDR3 protein: CASSSRTGNEQYF; CDR3 DNA: TGTGCCAGCAGCTCCCGGACAGGGAACGAGCAGTACTTC
clone size: once; J gene: TRBJ1-3; V gene: TRBV6-1; D gene: -; CDR3 protein: CASSEVDHGGNTIYF; CDR3 DNA: TGTGCCAGCAGTGAGGTTGACCACGGGGGAAACACCATATATTTT
clone size: -; J gene: TRBJ2-7; V gene: TRBV2; D gene: -; CDR3 protein: CASSVETYEQYF; CDR3 DNA: TGTGCCAGCAGTGTAGAAACCTACGAGCAGTACTTC
clone size: -; J gene: TRBJ2-5; V gene: TRBV19; D gene: TRBD2; CDR3 protein: CASGLSGGPWETQYF; CDR3 DNA: TGTGCCAGTGGCCTTAGCGGGGGGCCCTGGGAGACCCAGTACTTC
clone size: -; J gene: TRBJ2-7; V gene: TRBV5-1; D gene: TRBD1; CDR3 protein: CASSQQGSSYEQYF; CDR3 DNA: TGCGCCAGCAGCCAACAGGGGTCGTCCTACGAGCAGTACTTC